This T cell receptor (beta chain) was recorded in a study of blood T cell repertoires in COVID-19. Overall study: Samples taken during acute and convalescent COVID-19 were collected in the United States, Italy and Spain. From T cells, B-cell-depleted T cells, or PBMCs came the material, which was cDNA or gDNA.

In germline, CDR1 is SEHNR, CDR2 FQNEAQ (reference sequence). The CDR3 loop spans 18 amino acids. Trimming shortened V by 5 bases and J by 1 base, and 23 bases separated the two germline ends. Donors were grouped by their self-reported clinical history. In the original analysis: For nucleated cells, counts were estimated from reference gene primer amplification. Libraries were prepared by immunoSEQ multiplex PCR; TCRdb keeps only in-frame clonotypes and omits some of them. For V, J and clone size, that table is used; D and trimming come from the DNA. The data show 300,000 to 400,000 clones, 70% to 90% seen once.

The sequence was obtained from a woman aged 30 to 39 with acute COVID-19. The material sequenced was PBMCs or T cells enriched from blood (not recorded which). The V gene is TRBV7-9, the J gene TRBJ1-1; possible D gene TRBD1, 5 bases. The CDR3 sequence is CASSHPAQGRMGNTEAFF. DNA of the CDR3: TGTGCCAGCAGCCACCCCGCCCAGGGAAGGATGGGGAACACTGAAGCTTTCTTT.